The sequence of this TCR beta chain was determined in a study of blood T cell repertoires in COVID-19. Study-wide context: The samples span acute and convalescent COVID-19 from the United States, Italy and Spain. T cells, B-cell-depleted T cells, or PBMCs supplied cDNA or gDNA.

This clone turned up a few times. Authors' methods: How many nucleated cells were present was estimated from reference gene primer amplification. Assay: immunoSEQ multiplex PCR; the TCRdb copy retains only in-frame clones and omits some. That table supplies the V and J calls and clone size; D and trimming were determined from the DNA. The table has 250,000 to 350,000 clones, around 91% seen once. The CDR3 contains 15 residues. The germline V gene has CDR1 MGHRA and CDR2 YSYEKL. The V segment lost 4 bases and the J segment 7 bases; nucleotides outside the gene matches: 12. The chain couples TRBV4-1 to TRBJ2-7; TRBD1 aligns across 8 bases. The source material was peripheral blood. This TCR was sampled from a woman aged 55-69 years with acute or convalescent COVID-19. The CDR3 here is CASSRPGTGLSEQYF. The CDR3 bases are TGCGCCAGCAGCCGGCCCGGGACAGGCCTTTCGGAGCAGTACTTC.